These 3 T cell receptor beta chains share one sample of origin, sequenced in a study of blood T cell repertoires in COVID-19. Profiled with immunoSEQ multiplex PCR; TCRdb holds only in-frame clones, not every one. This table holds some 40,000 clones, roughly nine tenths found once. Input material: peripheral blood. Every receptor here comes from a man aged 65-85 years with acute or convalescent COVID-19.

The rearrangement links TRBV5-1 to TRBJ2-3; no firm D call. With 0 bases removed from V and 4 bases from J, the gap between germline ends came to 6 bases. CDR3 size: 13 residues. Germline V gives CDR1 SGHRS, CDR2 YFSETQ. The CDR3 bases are TGCGCCAGCAGCTTGGAGTTAGCAGATACGCAGTATTTT. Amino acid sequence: CASSLELADTQYF. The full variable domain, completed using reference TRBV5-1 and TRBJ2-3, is KAGVTQTPRYLIKTRGQQVTLSCSPISGHRSVSWYQQTPGQGLQFLFEYFSETQRNKGNFPGRFSGRQFSNSRSEMNVSTLELGDSALYLCASSLELADTQYFGPGTRLTVL.

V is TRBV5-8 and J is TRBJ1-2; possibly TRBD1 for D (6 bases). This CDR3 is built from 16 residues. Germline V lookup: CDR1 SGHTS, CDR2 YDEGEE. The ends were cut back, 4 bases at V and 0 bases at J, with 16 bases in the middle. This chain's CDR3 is CASSAEGGNTNYGYTF. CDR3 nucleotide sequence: TGTGCCAGCAGCGCCGAGGGGGGGAACACTAACTATGGCTACACCTTC.

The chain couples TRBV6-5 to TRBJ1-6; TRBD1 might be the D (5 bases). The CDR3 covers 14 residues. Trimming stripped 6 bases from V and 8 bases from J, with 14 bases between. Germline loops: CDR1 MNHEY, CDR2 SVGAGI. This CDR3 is CASSLDMGHSPLHF. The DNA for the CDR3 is TGTGCCAGCAGCCTAGACATGGGGCATTCACCCCTCCACTTT.